Listed here are 7 T cell receptor beta chains from one sample, sequenced in a study of cytomegalovirus exposure and HLA in healthy donors. The PCR contained 60 Vbeta and 13 Jbeta primers. Some clones are missing from TCRdb's copy, which holds only in-frame ones; the method was immunoSEQ multiplex PCR. The data show some 170,000 clones, 60% to 75% seen once. Source material: PBMCs. These receptors were collected from a woman between 45 and 65 years old in good health and CMV-seropositive.

The chain combines TRBV5-1 with TRBJ1-2, with D possibly being TRBD1 (5 bases). The CDR3 spans 16 residues. CDR1 and CDR2 from the germline V gene are SGHRS and YFSETQ. V dropped 3 bases and J dropped 3 bases, with 18 bases sitting between them. The CDR3 protein is CASSSPSREFDYGYTF. For the CDR3, the DNA is TGCGCCAGCAGCTCACCCTCCAGGGAATTCGACTATGGCTACACCTTC.

The rearrangement links TRBV10-3 to TRBJ2-5; 7 positions agree with TRBD2. The CDR3 consists of 14 residues. The trim removed 7 bases at V and 4 bases at J, leaving 9 bases unmatched. Germline CDR1 is ENHRY and CDR2 is SYGVKD. CDR3: CAIKSGASGETQYF. CDR3 coding DNA: TGTGCCATCAAAAGCGGGGCAAGCGGAGAGACCCAGTACTTC.

The genes are TRBV19 and TRBJ1-5, with TRBD1 identical over 8 bases. The germline V gene has CDR1 LNHDA and CDR2 SQIVND (reference sequence). This CDR3 comprises 13 residues. V shed 9 bases, J shed 5 bases, and the junction held 6 bases outside the gene matches. For the CDR3, the DNA is TGTGCCAGCACACAGGGGGTACATCAGCCCCAGCATTTT. Its translation: CASTQGVHQPQHF.

This clone was recorded a few times. V and J are TRBV5-1 and TRBJ2-1; 7 bases map to TRBD1. Germline values: CDR1 SGHRS, CDR2 YFSETQ. The length of the CDR3 is 16 residues. Unmatched junction bases numbered 8, after V lost 5 bases and J lost 0 bases. CDR3 amino acids: CASSPDYRGSYNEQFF. CDR3 sequence (DNA): TGCGCCAGCAGTCCAGATTACAGGGGCTCCTACAATGAGCAGTTCTTC.

This clone was seen once. The chain employs TRBV19 and TRBJ1-4; TRBD1 might be the D (6 bases). The V end lost 6 bases, the J end lost 4 bases, and 12 bases lay between the germline ends. Per the germline V gene, CDR1 is LNHDA and CDR2 is SQIVND (reference sequence). The CDR3 length is 14 residues. CDR3 nucleotides: TGTGCCAGTAGCAATACAGGGCTTAATGAAAAACTGTTTTTT. As protein: CASSNTGLNEKLFF.

The chain links TRBV2 to TRBJ1-3; 7 bases align to TRBD1. The CDR3 is 14 amino acids. V shed 8 bases, J shed 4 bases, and the junction held 8 bases outside the gene matches. Germline V CDR1 and CDR2: SNHLY, FYNNEI. CDR3: CASLGQPAGNTIYF. The CDR3 DNA reads TGTGCCAGCCTGGGACAGCCAGCGGGAAACACCATATATTTT.

This chain links TRBV5-1 with TRBJ2-3, with TRBD2 matching 8 bases. The V segment lost 2 bases and the J segment 5 bases; nucleotides outside the gene matches: 4. Germline V gene lookup returns CDR1 SGHRS and CDR2 YFSETQ. CDR3 length: 14 amino acids. The CDR3 spells CASSLRLAIDTQYF. For the CDR3, the DNA is TGCGCCAGCAGCTTAAGACTAGCGATAGATACGCAGTATTTT.